This T cell receptor beta chain was retrieved from a study of T cells in Graves' hyperthyroidism and ophthalmopathy. Germline lookup yields CDR1 MNHEY and CDR2 SMNVEV (reference sequence). This CDR3 comprises 15 residues. Trimming pared 2 bases from V and 3 bases from J, leaving 14 bases between. At least ten counts were recorded for this clonotype. TCR beta CDR3 regions were amplified from RNA transcripts. Primed by the HTBI set, a first-round RT-PCR was run on the TCR CDR3. A single record per CDR3 protein comes from TCRdb applying MiXCR to the multiplex PCR reads. Of 700,000 or so distinct CDR3 sequences listed, about 17% are singletons.

The sample taken for sequencing was blood. The sequence derives from a man in his late teens or twenties with Graves' hyperthyroidism. This rearrangement joins TRBV27 to TRBJ2-7; maybe TRBD1 (5 bases). CDR3 sequence: CASSLGVGAYYEQYF. In DNA form, the CDR3 reads TGTGCCAGCAGTTTAGGGGTAGGGGCCTACTACGAGCAGTACTTC.